This T cell receptor (beta chain) was captured by sequencing in a study of blood T cell repertoires in COVID-19. Using immunoSEQ multiplex PCR, the repertoire was profiled, and TCRdb retains in-frame clones only, with some absent. The table records about 300,000 clones, 70% to 90% of them present only once. CDR1 and CDR2 (germline): SGDLS, YYNGEE. V lost 0 bases to trimming and J lost 4 bases, with 16 bases between them. This CDR3 is built from 17 residues. This sequence joins TRBV9 and TRBJ2-2; perhaps TRBD1 as D (5 bases). Input material: PBMCs or T cells enriched from blood (not recorded which). This sequence originates from a woman between 25 and 40 years old who had recovered from COVID-19. The CDR3 DNA reads as TGTGCCAGCAGCGTAGAGGGGTGGGGTTTGAGCACCGGGGAGCTGTTTTTT. Translating it yields CASSVEGWGLSTGELFF. The whole variable domain, remainder taken from reference TRBV9 and TRBJ2-2, is DSGVTQTPKHLITATGQRVTLRCSPRSGDLSVYWYQQSLDQGLQFLIQYYNGEERAKGNILERFSAQQFPDLHSELNLSSLELGDSALYFCASSVEGWGLSTGELFFGEGSRLTVL.